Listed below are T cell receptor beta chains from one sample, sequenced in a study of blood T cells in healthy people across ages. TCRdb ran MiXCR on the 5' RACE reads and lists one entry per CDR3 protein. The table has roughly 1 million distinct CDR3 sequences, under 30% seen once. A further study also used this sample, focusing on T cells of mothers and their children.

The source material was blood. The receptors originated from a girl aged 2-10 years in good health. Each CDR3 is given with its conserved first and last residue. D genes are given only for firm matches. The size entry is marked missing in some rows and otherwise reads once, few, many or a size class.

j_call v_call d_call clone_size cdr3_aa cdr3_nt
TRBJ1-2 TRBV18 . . CASSPTKDYGYTF TGTGCCAGCTCACCGACAAAGGACTATGGCTACACCTTC
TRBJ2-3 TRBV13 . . CASSLGGRDTQYF TGTGCCAGCAGCTTAGGAGGAAGGGATACGCAGTATTTT
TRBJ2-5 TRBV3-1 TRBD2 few CASRPVSGKSKTQYF TGTGCCAGCAGACCCGTTAGCGGGAAATCAAAGACCCAGTACTTC
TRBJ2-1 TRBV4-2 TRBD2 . CASSQVASGGAPYNEQFF TGTGCCAGCAGCCAAGTAGCTAGCGGGGGGGCCCCCTACAATGAGCAGTTCTTC
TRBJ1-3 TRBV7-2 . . CASSPAGGAGNTIYF TGTGCCAGCAGCCCAGCCGGGGGCGCTGGAAACACCATATATTTT
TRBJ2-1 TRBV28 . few CASRPARGVYNEQFF TGTGCCAGCAGGCCCGCGAGAGGGGTTTACAATGAGCAGTTCTTC
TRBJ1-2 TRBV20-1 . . CSAAGSTYGYTF TGCAGTGCTGCAGGCTCTACTTATGGCTACACCTTC
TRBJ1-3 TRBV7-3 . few CASSLDGDTDRNTIYF TGTGCCAGCAGCTTGGATGGAGACACAGATCGAAACACCATATATTTT
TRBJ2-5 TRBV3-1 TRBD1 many CASSQGGRGLQETQYF TGTGCCAGCAGCCAAGGGGGCAGGGGGCTTCAAGAGACCCAGTACTTC
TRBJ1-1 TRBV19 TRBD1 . CASGTGPTEAFF TGTGCCAGCGGGACAGGGCCCACTGAAGCTTTCTTT
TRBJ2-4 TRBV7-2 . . CASSFDPGNIQYF TGTGCCAGCAGCTTTGATCCCGGTAACATTCAGTACTTC
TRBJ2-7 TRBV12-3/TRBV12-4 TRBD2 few CASSLGTSGPYEQYF TGTGCCAGCAGTTTAGGGACTAGCGGGCCCTACGAGCAGTACTTC
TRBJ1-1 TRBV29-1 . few CSAGRGMSNTEAFF TGCAGCGCCGGGAGGGGAATGTCCAACACTGAAGCTTTCTTT
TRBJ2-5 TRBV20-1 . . CSAGVQETQYF TGCAGTGCCGGGGTCCAAGAGACCCAGTACTTC
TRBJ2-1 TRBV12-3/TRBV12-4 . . CASSHIHNEQFF TGTGCCAGCAGTCATATCCACAATGAGCAGTTCTTC
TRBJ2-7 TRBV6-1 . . CASREGASSSYEQYF TGTGCCAGCAGAGAAGGGGCTTCCAGCTCCTACGAGCAGTACTTC
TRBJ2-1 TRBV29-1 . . CSVEFYNEQFF TGCAGCGTTGAATTTTACAATGAGCAGTTCTTC
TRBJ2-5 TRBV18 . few CASSPSTAETQYF TGTGCCAGCTCACCTAGTACGGCGGAGACCCAGTACTTC
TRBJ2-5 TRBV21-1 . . CASSKVRTSGGRWETQYF TGTGCCAGCAGCAAAGTGCGGACTAGCGGGGGGCGGTGGGAGACCCAGTACTTC
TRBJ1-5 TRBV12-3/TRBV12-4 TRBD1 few CTSTLAGGVQPQHF TGTACCAGCACCCTAGCAGGGGGCGTTCAGCCCCAGCATTTT
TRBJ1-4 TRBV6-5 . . CASSYYRTDKLFF TGTGCCAGCAGTTATTACAGAACGGATAAACTGTTTTTT
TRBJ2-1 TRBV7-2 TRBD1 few CASSYRDRGIDEQFF TGTGCCAGCAGCTACCGGGACAGGGGGATCGATGAGCAGTTCTTC
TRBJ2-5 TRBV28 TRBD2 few CASSFFGEGRQETQYF TGTGCCAGCAGTTTTTTCGGGGAGGGAAGGCAAGAGACCCAGTACTTC
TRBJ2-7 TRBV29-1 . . CSVEAVQGVEQYF TGCAGCGTCGAGGCGGTACAGGGCGTCGAGCAGTACTTC
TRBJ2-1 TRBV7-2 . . CASSQSASSNEQFF TGTGCCAGCAGCCAAAGCGCTAGTTCCAATGAGCAGTTCTTC
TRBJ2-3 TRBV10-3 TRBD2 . CAISDPSAGYTDTQYF TGTGCCATCAGTGATCCTTCAGCGGGATACACAGATACGCAGTATTTT
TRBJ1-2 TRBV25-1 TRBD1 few CASSERDRANYGYTF TGTGCCAGCAGTGAAAGAGACAGGGCCAACTATGGCTACACCTTC
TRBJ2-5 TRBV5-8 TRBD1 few CASSPRPTGTGVIETQYF TGTGCCAGCAGCCCAAGGCCTACGGGGACAGGGGTAATAGAGACCCAGTACTTC
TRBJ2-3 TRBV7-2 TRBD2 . CASSPLWREGLRTDTQYF TGTGCCAGCAGCCCGCTCTGGCGGGAGGGCCTCAGAACAGATACGCAGTATTTT
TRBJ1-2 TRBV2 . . CASSLARSTYGYTF TGTGCCAGCAGTCTAGCCAGGAGTACCTATGGCTACACCTTC
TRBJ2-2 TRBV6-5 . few CASRRQGELFF TGTGCCAGCAGACGACAGGGGGAGCTGTTTTTT
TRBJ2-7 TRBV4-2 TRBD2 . CASSRPGLGQYEQYF TGTGCCAGCAGCCGGCCGGGACTAGGACAATACGAGCAGTACTTC
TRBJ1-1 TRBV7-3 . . CASSSQLQAFF TGTGCCAGCAGCTCACAGCTTCAAGCTTTCTTT
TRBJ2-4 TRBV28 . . CASSLPGGRDIQYF TGTGCCAGCAGCCTCCCAGGGGGGAGAGACATTCAGTACTTC
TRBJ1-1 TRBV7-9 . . CANSLAGPNTEAFF TGTGCCAACAGCTTAGCGGGACCGAACACTGAAGCTTTCTTT
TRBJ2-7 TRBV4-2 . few CASSQAPGQYEQYF TGTGCCAGCAGCCAAGCCCCAGGACAGTACGAGCAGTACTTC
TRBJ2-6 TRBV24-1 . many CATSAGANVLTF TGTGCCACCAGTGCTGGGGCCAACGTCCTGACTTTC
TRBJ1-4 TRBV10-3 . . CATGTETEEKLFF TGTGCCACCGGTACGGAAACAGAGGAAAAACTGTTTTTT
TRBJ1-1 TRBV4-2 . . CASSQDPDLFF TGTGCCAGCAGCCAAGATCCGGACCTCTTCTTT
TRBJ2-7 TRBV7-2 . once CASSQSGYEQYF TGTGCCAGCAGCCAGTCAGGGTACGAGCAGTACTTC
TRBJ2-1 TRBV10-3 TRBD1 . CAISVGTGDGEQFF TGTGCCATCAGTGTCGGGACAGGGGATGGTGAGCAGTTCTTC
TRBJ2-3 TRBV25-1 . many CASRSPGDTQYF TGTGCCAGCAGAAGTCCTGGGGATACGCAGTATTTT
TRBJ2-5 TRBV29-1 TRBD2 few CSVVPTLAGVEETQYF TGCAGCGTTGTCCCGACACTAGCGGGAGTGGAAGAGACCCAGTACTTC
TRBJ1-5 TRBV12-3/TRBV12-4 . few CASSSQLGGNQPQHF TGTGCCAGCAGCTCGCAGTTGGGTGGCAATCAGCCCCAGCATTTT